The TCR beta chain described here comes from a study of blood T cell repertoires in COVID-19. About the research overall: The United States, Italy and Spain were the sources of the acute and convalescent COVID-19 samples. T cells, B-cell-depleted T cells, or PBMCs supplied cDNA or gDNA.

As handled by the study authors: Estimated nucleated cell counts came from reference gene primer amplification. Generated by immunoSEQ multiplex PCR, the TCRdb table keeps only in-frame clones and is missing some. V, J and clone size derive from that table, while D and trimming were established from the DNA sequence. Of 240,000 or so clones listed, roughly 85% are singletons. Trimming pared 5 bases from V and 6 bases from J, leaving 17 bases between. This CDR3 contains 15 residues. Germline values: CDR1 SGHNT, CDR2 YENEEA. This receptor was identified in a woman in her late teens or twenties with acute or convalescent COVID-19. The gene calls are TRBV11-3 and TRBJ2-1; D might be TRBD2 (5 bases). Source material: peripheral blood. The CDR3 DNA is TGTGCCAGCAGCCCCCCGGGAAAAGGGTTCAATGAGCAGTTCTTC. This sequence encodes CASSPPGKGFNEQFF.